Listed below are T cell receptor beta chains from one sample, sequenced in a study of T cells in localized non-small cell lung cancer. The method was immunoSEQ multiplex PCR; TCRdb's version includes in-frame clones alone and lacks a portion of them. The table lists just over 1,000 clones, about 20% of them singletons. Sequenced material: normal lung tissue next to the tumor, taken before any cancer treatment. These receptors all stem from a woman between 35 and 75 years old with stage III lung adenocarcinoma. The CDR3 runs from the conserved cysteine through the conserved F or W. The D gene is left open where the match is weak. Size values are once, few and many counts, or a class for expanded clones, and some rows have none.

>TRBJ2-5|-|few|13|TRBV30
CAWRDLGPETQYF
TGTGCCTGGAGGGACCTAGGCCCAGAGACCCAGTACTTC
>TRBJ2-5|TRBD2|few|16|TRBV6-8
CASRLAGGLSRETQYF
TGTGCCAGCAGATTAGCGGGAGGCCTCTCCCGGGAGACCCAGTACTTC
>TRBJ2-7|-|-|14|TRBV15
CATSPRQGAYEQYF
TGTGCCACCAGCCCCAGACAAGGCGCCTACGAGCAGTACTTC
>TRBJ2-5|TRBD2|few|15|TRBV15
CATSRERGGLETQYF
TGTGCCACCAGCAGAGAACGGGGGGGTTTAGAGACCCAGTACTTC
>TRBJ1-3|-|large|13|TRBV6-8
CASSYGEGNTIYF
TGTGCCAGCAGTTACGGCGAAGGAAACACCATATATTTT
>TRBJ2-1|-|-|16|TRBV11-3
CASSLDPGVSYNEQFF
TGTGCCAGCAGCTTAGATCCGGGAGTCTCCTACAATGAGCAGTTCTTC
>TRBJ2-7|TRBD2|few|15|TRBV28
CASSSLTSGNYEQYF
TGTGCCAGCAGTTCGTTGACTAGCGGAAACTACGAGCAGTACTTC
>TRBJ2-1|-|medium-sized|13|TRBV6-8
CASRVQGRNEQFF
TGTGCCAGCAGAGTACAGGGACGTAATGAGCAGTTCTTC
>TRBJ2-1|TRBD2|medium-sized|15|TRBV11-3
CASSPSGGTYNEQFF
TGTGCCAGCAGCCCTAGCGGGGGAACCTACAATGAGCAGTTCTTC
>TRBJ2-7|-|once|13|TRBV29-1
CSVATGEAYEQYF
TGCAGCGTGGCAACAGGGGAGGCCTACGAGCAGTACTTC
>TRBJ2-3|TRBD1|-|16|TRBV30
CAWESWTGASTDTQYF
TGTGCCTGGGAGTCATGGACAGGGGCTTCCACAGATACGCAGTATTTT
>TRBJ2-1|-|few|14|TRBV6-8
CASSSRGSDNEQFF
TGTGCCAGCAGTTCTCGGGGGTCAGACAATGAGCAGTTCTTC
>TRBJ2-3|TRBD2|medium-sized|16|TRBV11-3
CASSVGTSGTTDTQYF
TGTGCCAGCAGCGTCGGGACTAGCGGGACCACAGATACGCAGTATTTT
>TRBJ2-3|TRBD2|few|14|TRBV30
CAWSVGGGFDTQYF
TGTGCCTGGAGTGTGGGCGGGGGGTTTGATACGCAGTATTTT
>TRBJ2-1|-|few|14|TRBV18
CASSSPREVAAQFF
TGTGCCAGCTCCTCCCCGAGAGAGGTTGCTGCGCAGTTCTTC
>TRBJ1-2|-|large|14|TRBV11-3
CARSLGGSPYGYTF
TGTGCCAGAAGCTTAGGCGGCAGCCCCTATGGCTACACCTTC
>TRBJ1-1|-|few|14|TRBV30
CAWSSPPGRSRAFF
TGTGCCTGGAGTTCACCCCCAGGGAGATCGAGGGCTTTCTTT
>TRBJ2-3|-|few|14|TRBV11-3
CASSLAGRTDTQYF
TGTGCCAGCAGCTTGGCAGGTCGCACAGATACGCAGTATTTT
>TRBJ1-2|-|-|13|TRBV7-1
CASSWDRNYGYTF
TGTGCCAGCAGCTGGGACCGCAACTATGGCTACACCTTC
>TRBJ2-6|-|-|14|TRBV10-2
CASSEGGGANVLTF
TGCGCCAGCAGTGAGGGGGGTGGGGCCAACGTCCTGACTTTC
>TRBJ2-3|TRBD2|few|15|TRBV11-3
CASSLRSGSGDTQYF
TGTGCCAGCAGCTTACGAAGCGGGAGTGGGGATACGCAGTATTTT
>TRBJ2-1|-|few|14|TRBV1
CASSHRGGGNEQFF
TGCGCCAGCAGCCACCGGGGAGGAGGCAATGAGCAGTTCTTC
>TRBJ2-3|TRBD2|-|16|TRBV14
CASSRPTSGDADTQYF
TGTGCCAGCAGCCGGCCGACTAGCGGGGACGCAGATACGCAGTATTTT
>TRBJ2-5|-|-|15|TRBV9
CASSGPDSLGETQYF
TGTGCCAGCAGCGGACCGGACTCTTTAGGAGAGACCCAGTACTTC
>TRBJ1-1|-|few|14|TRBV19
CASSIVAANTEAFF
TGTGCCAGTAGTATAGTAGCTGCGAACACTGAAGCTTTCTTT
>TRBJ2-7|TRBD2|-|15|TRBV11-3
CASSFLAGGQYEQYF
TGTGCCAGCAGCTTCCTAGCGGGAGGGCAGTACGAGCAGTACTTC
>TRBJ2-5|-|-|13|TRBV6-8
CASSYGTLETQYF
TGTGCCAGCAGTTATGGGACCCTAGAGACCCAGTACTTC
>TRBJ1-2|-|-|13|TRBV30
CAWSAGAGRGYTF
TGTGCCTGGAGTGCCGGGGCAGGGCGGGGCTACACCTTC
>TRBJ1-5|TRBD1|few|17|TRBV9
CASSLGQGRGLNQPQHF
TGTGCCAGCAGCCTAGGACAGGGGAGGGGGCTCAATCAGCCCCAGCATTTT
>TRBJ2-7|TRBD1|few|14|TRBV11-3
CASSSGGESYEQYF
TGTGCCAGCAGCTCAGGGGGCGAGTCCTACGAGCAGTACTTC
>TRBJ1-4|-|few|14|TRBV4-1
CASSQDRGSEKLFF
TGCGCCAGCAGCCAAGACAGGGGTTCTGAAAAACTGTTTTTT
>TRBJ2-2|-|hyperexpanded|16|TRBV9
CASSPSDSLDTGELFF
TGTGCCAGCAGCCCCTCGGACAGTTTGGACACCGGGGAGCTGTTTTTT
>TRBJ2-6|-|few|14|TRBV11-3
CASSLVSEANVLTF
TGTGCCAGCAGCTTGGTGAGTGAGGCCAACGTCCTGACTTTC
>TRBJ1-2|TRBD1|medium-sized|15|TRBV11-3
CASSLVGTGNYGYTF
TGTGCCAGCAGCTTGGTAGGGACAGGGAACTATGGCTACACCTTC
>TRBJ1-3|-|-|15|TRBV11-3
CASSAQTGDGNTIYF
TGTGCCAGCAGCGCCCAGACAGGAGATGGAAACACCATATATTTT
>TRBJ1-3|-|-|15|TRBV5-1
CASSLGPSSGNTIYF
TGCGCCAGCAGCTTGGGTCCTAGTTCTGGAAACACCATATATTTT
>TRBJ2-7|-|-|13|TRBV19
CASRAGNFDEQYF
TGTGCCAGCCGGGCAGGGAATTTTGACGAGCAGTACTTC
>TRBJ1-1|TRBD1|medium-sized|14|TRBV11-3
CASSWTGTNTEAFF
TGTGCCAGCAGCTGGACAGGGACCAACACTGAAGCTTTCTTT
>TRBJ2-3|-|few|15|TRBV6-8
CASSRQGRGTDTQYF
TGTGCCAGCAGTAGGCAGGGGAGGGGTACAGATACGCAGTATTTT
>TRBJ2-1|-|-|12|TRBV30
CAWSVGGYEQFF
TGTGCCTGGAGTGTAGGCGGGTATGAGCAGTTCTTC
>TRBJ1-1|-|-|13|TRBV7-8
CASKGQMNTEAFF
TGTGCCAGCAAGGGCCAGATGAACACTGAAGCTTTCTTT
>TRBJ1-4|TRBD1|few|16|TRBV6-8
CASSPTGATGPEKLFF
TGTGCCAGCAGTCCTACCGGAGCGACAGGGCCTGAAAAACTGTTTTTT
>TRBJ2-1|-|-|16|TRBV7-5
CASSPPGHSSYNEQFF
TGTGCCAGCAGCCCACCCGGACATAGCTCCTACAATGAGCAGTTCTTC
>TRBJ2-2|-|few|14|TRBV11-3
CASSQGRGSGELFF
TGTGCCAGCAGCCAAGGAAGGGGCAGCGGGGAGCTGTTTTTT
>TRBJ1-5|-|once|15|TRBV16
CASSQLSNSNQPQHF
TGTGCCAGCAGCCAACTTTCTAATAGCAATCAGCCCCAGCATTTT
>TRBJ1-5|-|few|13|TRBV9
CASSVNPNQPQHF
TGTGCCAGCAGCGTTAATCCTAATCAGCCCCAGCATTTT
>TRBJ1-4|-|few|15|TRBV10-3
CAISEGETGGEKLFF
TGTGCCATCAGTGAGGGGGAGACAGGAGGGGAAAAACTGTTTTTT
>TRBJ2-2|-|few|15|TRBV6-8
CASIDTLGSTGELFF
TGTGCCAGCATCGACACCCTAGGGTCGACCGGGGAGCTGTTTTTT
>TRBJ1-5|TRBD1|medium-sized|14|TRBV6-8
CATSTGDPNQPQHF
TGTGCCACCAGCACAGGGGACCCCAATCAGCCCCAGCATTTT
>TRBJ1-2|-|few|15|TRBV1
CTSSQSDRGNYGYTF
TGCACCAGCAGCCAATCGGACAGGGGGAACTATGGCTACACCTTC
>TRBJ2-2|-|medium-sized|16|TRBV11-3
CASSLDDGGHTGELFF
TGTGCCAGCAGCTTAGACGACGGAGGTCACACCGGGGAGCTGTTTTTT
>TRBJ2-7|TRBD2|few|16|TRBV11-3
CASSLLLAGVMYEQYF
TGTGCCAGCAGCCTCCTGCTAGCGGGAGTAATGTACGAGCAGTACTTC
>TRBJ1-2|-|few|14|TRBV11-3
CASSLARGNYGYTF
TGTGCCAGCAGCTTGGCGAGGGGAAACTATGGCTACACCTTC
>TRBJ2-7|-|once|15|TRBV19
CASSIESRWDYEQYF
TGTGCCAGTAGTATAGAGAGCAGGTGGGACTACGAGCAGTACTTC
>TRBJ1-5|TRBD1|-|17|TRBV6-8
CASSSHLAQGKDQPQHF
TGTGCCAGCAGTTCGCACCTAGCACAGGGGAAGGATCAGCCCCAGCATTTT
>TRBJ2-1|-|-|14|TRBV11-3
CASSLRGLSNEQFF
TGTGCCAGCAGCTTACGAGGATTGAGCAATGAGCAGTTCTTC
>TRBJ2-7|-|-|12|TRBV2
CASTAGPYEQYF
TGTGCCAGCACGGCAGGGCCCTACGAGCAGTACTTC
>TRBJ2-3|-|-|12|TRBV6-8
CASSYSFMMQYF
TGTGCCAGCAGTTACTCGTTCATGATGCAGTATTTT
>TRBJ2-7|-|-|12|TRBV30
CAWRRDTYEQYF
TGTGCCTGGCGTAGGGACACATACGAGCAGTACTTC
>TRBJ2-1|TRBD2|few|15|TRBV11-3
CASSSGGSRVNEQFF
TGTGCCAGCAGCTCAGGCGGGAGTCGAGTGAATGAGCAGTTCTTC